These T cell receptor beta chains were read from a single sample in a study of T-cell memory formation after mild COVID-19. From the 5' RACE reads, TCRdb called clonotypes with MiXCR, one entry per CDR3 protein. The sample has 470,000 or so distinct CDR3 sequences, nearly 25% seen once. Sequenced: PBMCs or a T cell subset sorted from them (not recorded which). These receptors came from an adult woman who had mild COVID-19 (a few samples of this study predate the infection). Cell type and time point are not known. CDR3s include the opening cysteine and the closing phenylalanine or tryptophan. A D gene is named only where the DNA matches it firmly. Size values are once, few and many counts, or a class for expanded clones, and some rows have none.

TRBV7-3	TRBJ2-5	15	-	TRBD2	CASSLAGGVDETQYF	TGTGCCAGCAGCTTAGCCGGGGGGGTGGATGAGACCCAGTACTTC
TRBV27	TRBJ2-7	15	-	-	CASSSARGSSYEQYF	TGTGCCAGCAGTTCCGCGAGGGGGAGTTCCTACGAGCAGTACTTC
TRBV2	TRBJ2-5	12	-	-	CASSEVGETQYF	TGTGCCAGCAGTGAAGTTGGAGAGACCCAGTACTTC
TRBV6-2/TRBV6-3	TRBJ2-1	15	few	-	CASRFAGQRYNEQFF	TGTGCCAGCAGATTTGCGGGACAGCGCTACAATGAGCAGTTCTTC
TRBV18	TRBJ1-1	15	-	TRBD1	CASSSTQGVRTEAFF	TGTGCCAGCTCATCAACTCAGGGGGTAAGGACTGAAGCTTTCTTT
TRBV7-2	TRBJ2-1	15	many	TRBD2	CASSTGTSGYNEQFF	TGTGCCAGCAGCACCGGGACTAGCGGATACAATGAGCAGTTCTTC
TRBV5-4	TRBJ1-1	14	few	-	CASSRGQTNTEAFF	TGTGCCAGCAGCAGGGGACAAACGAACACTGAAGCTTTCTTT
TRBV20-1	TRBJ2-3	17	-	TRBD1	CSASLMPGQGVTDTQYF	TGCAGTGCCTCATTGATGCCGGGACAGGGGGTAACAGATACGCAGTATTTT
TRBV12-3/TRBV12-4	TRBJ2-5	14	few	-	CASSLVVERETQYF	TGTGCCAGCAGTTTGGTCGTGGAAAGAGAGACCCAGTACTTC
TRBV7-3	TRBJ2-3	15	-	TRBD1	CASSPTGDITDTQYF	TGTGCCAGCAGCCCGACAGGGGACATCACAGATACGCAGTATTTT
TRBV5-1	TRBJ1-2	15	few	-	CASSLDLRGAYGYTF	TGCGCCAGCAGCTTGGACCTTCGGGGGGCCTATGGCTACACCTTC
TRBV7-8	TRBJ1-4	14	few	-	CASSPEGYNEKLFF	TGTGCCAGCAGCCCGGAGGGGTATAATGAAAAACTGTTTTTT
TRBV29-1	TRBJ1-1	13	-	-	CSVEGAANTEAFF	TGCAGCGTTGAGGGGGCGGCTAACACTGAAGCTTTCTTT
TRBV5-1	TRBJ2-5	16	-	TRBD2	CASSSTGLAAQETQYF	TGCGCCAGCAGCTCCACGGGACTAGCGGCCCAAGAGACCCAGTACTTC
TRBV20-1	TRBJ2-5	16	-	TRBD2	CSAINLGGGLLETQYF	TGCAGTGCTATCAATCTAGGCGGGGGGCTCCTGGAGACCCAGTACTTC
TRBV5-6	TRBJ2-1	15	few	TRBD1	CASSYWTGLDNEQFF	TGTGCCAGCAGCTACTGGACAGGGCTAGACAATGAGCAGTTCTTC
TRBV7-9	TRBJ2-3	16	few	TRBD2	CASSPTSGGNTDTQYF	TGTGCCAGCAGCCCCACTAGCGGGGGTAACACAGATACGCAGTATTTT
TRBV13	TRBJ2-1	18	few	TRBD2	CASSLGWGLADSYNEQFF	TGTGCCAGCAGCTTAGGCTGGGGACTAGCGGATTCCTACAATGAGCAGTTCTTC
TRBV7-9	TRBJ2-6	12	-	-	CASSSSDNVLTF	TGTGCCAGCAGCTCTTCTGACAACGTCCTGACTTTC
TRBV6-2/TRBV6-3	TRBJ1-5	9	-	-	CASSLPQHF	TGTGCCAGCAGTTTGCCCCAGCATTTT
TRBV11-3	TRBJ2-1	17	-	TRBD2	CASSSGAGDLRMPEQFF	TGTGCCAGCAGCTCAGGAGCGGGAGACCTCCGAATGCCTGAGCAGTTCTTC
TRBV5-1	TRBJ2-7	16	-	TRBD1	CASSHPEDRETYEQYF	TGCGCCAGCAGCCACCCTGAGGACAGGGAGACCTACGAGCAGTACTTC
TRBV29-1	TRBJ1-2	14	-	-	CSVSPGGYGYGYTF	TGCAGCGTATCTCCGGGGGGATATGGCTATGGCTACACCTTC
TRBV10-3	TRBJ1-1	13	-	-	CAISESGNTEAFF	TGTGCCATCAGTGAGTCAGGGAACACTGAAGCTTTCTTT
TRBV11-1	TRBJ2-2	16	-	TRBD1	CASSFTGTGGTGELFF	TGTGCCAGCAGCTTCACCGGGACAGGGGGGACCGGGGAGCTGTTTTTT
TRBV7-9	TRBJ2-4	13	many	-	CASSTPTENIQYF	TGTGCCAGCAGCACACCGACCGAAAACATTCAGTACTTC
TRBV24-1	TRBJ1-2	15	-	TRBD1	CATSGLGTGPYGYTF	TGTGCCACCAGTGGATTAGGGACAGGACCATATGGCTACACCTTC
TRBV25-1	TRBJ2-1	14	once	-	CASSETRRAYEQFF	TGTGCCAGCAGTGAAACCCGCAGGGCATATGAGCAGTTCTTC
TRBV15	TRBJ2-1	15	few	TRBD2	CATLPGTSGSDEQFF	TGTGCCACCTTGCCCGGGACTAGCGGGAGCGATGAGCAGTTCTTC
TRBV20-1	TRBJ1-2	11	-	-	CSAEGDYGYTF	TGCAGTGCCGAAGGAGACTATGGCTACACCTTC
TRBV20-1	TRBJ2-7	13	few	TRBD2	CSAGGLWGYEQYF	TGCAGTGCTGGGGGACTATGGGGGTACGAGCAGTACTTC
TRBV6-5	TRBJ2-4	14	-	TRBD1	CASTDRERENIQYF	TGTGCCAGCACCGACAGGGAAAGGGAAAACATTCAGTACTTC